The rows below give T cell receptor beta chains drawn from one sample of a study of beta chain features in type 1 diabetes. Profiled with immunoSEQ multiplex PCR; TCRdb holds only in-frame clones, not every one. The sample carries a few hundred thousand clones, 9.6% recorded once. The specimen sequenced was central memory CD4+ T cells from blood. Every receptor here comes from a man aged 25 to 40 with type 1 diabetes. Each CDR3 is given with its conserved first and last residue. The D gene is left open where the match is weak. Clone size is stated in some rows and not others, as once, few, many or a class when expanded.

j_call: TRBJ2-1
clone_size: many
v_call: TRBV6-1
d_call: -
cdr3_aa: CASSEGDSNEQFF
cdr3_nt: TGTGCCAGCAGTGAAGGGGACTCCAATGAGCAGTTCTTC

j_call: TRBJ2-4
clone_size: many
v_call: TRBV2
d_call: -
cdr3_aa: CASSEVLGENIQYF
cdr3_nt: TGTGCCAGCAGTGAAGTTTTAGGGGAAAACATTCAGTACTTC

j_call: TRBJ2-4
clone_size: -
v_call: TRBV6-1
d_call: -
cdr3_aa: CASSESRESRDF
cdr3_nt: TGTGCCAGCAGTGAATCACGGGAAAGTCGCGACTTC

j_call: TRBJ2-3
clone_size: -
v_call: TRBV11-1
d_call: -
cdr3_aa: CASSSGIWEPPTEDTQYF
cdr3_nt: TGTGCCAGCAGCTCGGGCATCTGGGAACCCCCAACCGAAGATACGCAGTATTTT

j_call: TRBJ1-5
clone_size: -
v_call: TRBV19
d_call: TRBD1
cdr3_aa: CASSQSGQGRYQPQHF
cdr3_nt: TGTGCCAGTAGCCAATCCGGACAGGGACGGTATCAGCCCCAGCATTTT

j_call: TRBJ2-7
clone_size: -
v_call: TRBV7-3
d_call: -
cdr3_aa: CASSLNAGTEQYF
cdr3_nt: TGTGCCAGCAGCTTAAACGCAGGGACCGAGCAGTACTTC

j_call: TRBJ2-7
clone_size: -
v_call: TRBV29-1
d_call: TRBD2
cdr3_aa: CSVETSGIGEQYF
cdr3_nt: TGCAGCGTTGAAACTAGCGGGATCGGCGAGCAGTACTTC

j_call: TRBJ1-1
clone_size: few
v_call: TRBV7-2
d_call: -
cdr3_aa: CASSSSGYNTEAFF
cdr3_nt: TGTGCCAGCAGCTCATCAGGATACAACACTGAAGCTTTCTTT

j_call: TRBJ2-2
clone_size: -
v_call: TRBV5-1
d_call: -
cdr3_aa: CASSPVGGRTGELFF
cdr3_nt: TGCGCCAGCAGCCCGGTTGGGGGTAGAACCGGGGAGCTGTTTTTT

j_call: TRBJ2-1
clone_size: -
v_call: TRBV7-2
d_call: -
cdr3_aa: CASSLQPPSSYNEQFF
cdr3_nt: TGTGCCAGCAGTTTACAGCCCCCGAGCTCCTACAATGAGCAGTTCTTC

j_call: TRBJ1-3
clone_size: few
v_call: TRBV30
d_call: TRBD1
cdr3_aa: CAWNTGAGNTIYF
cdr3_nt: TGTGCCTGGAATACAGGGGCTGGAAACACCATATATTTT

j_call: TRBJ2-7
clone_size: few
v_call: TRBV5-6
d_call: -
cdr3_aa: CASNPRSAREQYF
cdr3_nt: TGTGCCAGCAACCCGCGGAGCGCCCGGGAGCAGTACTTC

j_call: TRBJ2-3
clone_size: -
v_call: TRBV19
d_call: -
cdr3_aa: CASSSLTDTQYF
cdr3_nt: TGTGCCAGTAGTTCCCTCACAGATACGCAGTATTTT

j_call: TRBJ1-4
clone_size: many
v_call: TRBV7-9
d_call: TRBD1
cdr3_aa: CASSYGQGVVEKLFF
cdr3_nt: TGTGCCAGCAGCTACGGACAGGGGGTAGTTGAAAAACTGTTTTTT

j_call: TRBJ2-5
clone_size: -
v_call: TRBV7-3
d_call: -
cdr3_aa: CASSLSTGQETQYF
cdr3_nt: TGTGCCAGCAGCTTAAGCACAGGGCAAGAGACCCAGTACTTC

j_call: TRBJ2-1
clone_size: -
v_call: TRBV7-9
d_call: -
cdr3_aa: CASSFRGDNEQFF
cdr3_nt: TGTGCCAGCAGCTTCCGTGGGGACAATGAGCAGTTCTTC

j_call: TRBJ2-1
clone_size: -
v_call: TRBV6-5
d_call: TRBD1
cdr3_aa: CASSWARTGYNEQFF
cdr3_nt: TGTGCCAGCAGTTGGGCCCGGACAGGGTACAATGAGCAGTTCTTC

j_call: TRBJ2-7
clone_size: few
v_call: TRBV6-6
d_call: -
cdr3_aa: CASSYSISSYEQYF
cdr3_nt: TGTGCCAGCAGTTACTCGATCAGCTCCTACGAGCAGTACTTC

j_call: TRBJ1-2
clone_size: -
v_call: TRBV10-2
d_call: TRBD1
cdr3_aa: CASRPTAGQEDYGYTF
cdr3_nt: TGCGCCAGCAGGCCGACGGCGGGACAGGAGGACTATGGCTACACCTTC

j_call: TRBJ1-2
clone_size: few
v_call: TRBV4-3
d_call: TRBD1
cdr3_aa: CASSQRPAGQGVSQDGYTF
cdr3_nt: TGCGCCAGCAGCCAAAGACCCGCGGGACAGGGCGTGAGTCAGGATGGCTACACCTTC

j_call: TRBJ1-2
clone_size: -
v_call: TRBV6-5
d_call: -
cdr3_aa: CASSSGWDYGYTF
cdr3_nt: TGTGCCAGCAGTTCAGGGTGGGACTATGGCTACACCTTC

j_call: TRBJ2-6
clone_size: -
v_call: TRBV11-3
d_call: -
cdr3_aa: CASSLDQGGSSGANVLTF
cdr3_nt: TGTGCCAGCAGCTTAGATCAAGGGGGTTCCTCTGGGGCCAACGTCCTGACTTTC

j_call: TRBJ2-7
clone_size: few
v_call: TRBV7-8
d_call: TRBD1
cdr3_aa: CASSLNRGPYEQYF
cdr3_nt: TGTGCCAGCAGCTTAAACAGGGGGCCCTACGAGCAGTACTTC

j_call: TRBJ1-2
clone_size: -
v_call: TRBV7-9
d_call: TRBD1
cdr3_aa: CASSDPGQGRSHGYTF
cdr3_nt: TGTGCCAGCAGCGATCCGGGACAGGGTAGGAGTCATGGCTACACCTTC

j_call: TRBJ1-3
clone_size: -
v_call: TRBV29-1
d_call: -
cdr3_aa: CSVVHTGNYYQPGSGNTIYF
cdr3_nt: TGCAGCGTTGTACACACAGGGAATTACTACCAGCCTGGCTCTGGAAACACCATATATTTT

j_call: TRBJ1-4
clone_size: few
v_call: TRBV7-2
d_call: -
cdr3_aa: CASSGTGYATNEKLFF
cdr3_nt: TGTGCCAGCAGCGGGACGGGGTATGCAACTAATGAAAAACTGTTTTTT

j_call: TRBJ1-1
clone_size: few
v_call: TRBV6-6
d_call: -
cdr3_aa: CASGREFYAEAFF
cdr3_nt: TGTGCCAGCGGTAGGGAGTTTTACGCTGAAGCTTTCTTT

j_call: TRBJ1-4
clone_size: -
v_call: TRBV2
d_call: -
cdr3_aa: CASSDGQGNEKLFF
cdr3_nt: TGTGCCAGCAGTGACGGGCAGGGTAATGAAAAACTGTTTTTT

j_call: TRBJ2-2
clone_size: few
v_call: TRBV5-1
d_call: -
cdr3_aa: CASSLFGANTGELFF
cdr3_nt: TGCGCCAGCAGCTTGTTCGGGGCGAACACCGGGGAGCTGTTTTTT

j_call: TRBJ1-1
clone_size: few
v_call: TRBV18
d_call: -
cdr3_aa: CASSPKGEGEAFF
cdr3_nt: TGTGCCAGCTCACCAAAGGGAGAGGGTGAAGCTTTCTTT

j_call: TRBJ2-7
clone_size: few
v_call: TRBV4-1
d_call: -
cdr3_aa: CASSLTHTDQYEQYF
cdr3_nt: TGCGCCAGCAGCCTCACGCACACAGACCAATACGAGCAGTACTTC

j_call: TRBJ2-3
clone_size: -
v_call: TRBV9
d_call: -
cdr3_aa: CASSAQVRDTQYF
cdr3_nt: TGTGCCAGCAGCGCCCAGGTTAGGGATACGCAGTATTTT

j_call: TRBJ1-1
clone_size: few
v_call: TRBV11-2
d_call: -
cdr3_aa: CASSLVVGGVAEAFF
cdr3_nt: TGTGCCAGCAGCTTAGTGGTGGGAGGGGTGGCTGAAGCTTTCTTT

j_call: TRBJ2-7
clone_size: -
v_call: TRBV7-2
d_call: -
cdr3_aa: CASKTWASEQYF
cdr3_nt: TGTGCCAGCAAAACTTGGGCCAGCGAGCAGTACTTC

j_call: TRBJ2-7
clone_size: -
v_call: TRBV10-3
d_call: TRBD2
cdr3_aa: CAISDPRGLGNVEQYF
cdr3_nt: TGTGCCATCAGTGATCCCCGCGGACTAGGTAATGTGGAGCAGTACTTC

j_call: TRBJ1-2
clone_size: -
v_call: TRBV10-3
d_call: -
cdr3_aa: CASSQGGRNYGYTF
cdr3_nt: TGTGCCAGCAGCCAAGGGGGGCGAAACTATGGCTACACCTTC

j_call: TRBJ2-7
clone_size: few
v_call: TRBV6-5
d_call: -
cdr3_aa: CASSENSITYEQYF
cdr3_nt: TGTGCCAGCAGTGAAAACTCAATTACCTACGAGCAGTACTTC

j_call: TRBJ1-2
clone_size: few
v_call: TRBV7-9
d_call: -
cdr3_aa: CASSLGAGLDYGYTF
cdr3_nt: TGTGCCAGCAGCTTAGGGGCGGGGTTGGACTATGGCTACACCTTC

j_call: TRBJ1-3
clone_size: -
v_call: TRBV7-2
d_call: TRBD1
cdr3_aa: CASSSDRDRGPGNTIYF
cdr3_nt: TGTGCCAGCAGCTCCGACCGGGACAGGGGGCCTGGAAACACCATATATTTT

j_call: TRBJ1-2
clone_size: few
v_call: TRBV28
d_call: TRBD1
cdr3_aa: CASTSGTANYGYTF
cdr3_nt: TGTGCCAGCACCTCCGGGACAGCTAACTATGGCTACACCTTC

j_call: TRBJ2-1
clone_size: -
v_call: TRBV9
d_call: TRBD2
cdr3_aa: CASSPTGTSGSYNEQFF
cdr3_nt: TGTGCCAGCAGCCCGACCGGGACTAGCGGGAGCTACAATGAGCAGTTCTTC

j_call: TRBJ1-1
clone_size: -
v_call: TRBV7-6
d_call: TRBD1
cdr3_aa: CASSLGDRAEAFF
cdr3_nt: TGTGCCAGCAGCTTAGGGGACAGGGCTGAAGCTTTCTTT

j_call: TRBJ1-2
clone_size: -
v_call: TRBV20-1
d_call: -
cdr3_aa: CSAPFGYGYTF
cdr3_nt: TGCAGTGCTCCCTTTGGCTATGGCTACACCTTC

j_call: TRBJ2-3
clone_size: few
v_call: TRBV6-1
d_call: -
cdr3_aa: CASSEHSYSTDTQYF
cdr3_nt: TGTGCCAGCAGTGAACACAGCTATAGCACAGATACGCAGTATTTT

j_call: TRBJ2-7
clone_size: -
v_call: TRBV27
d_call: TRBD2
cdr3_aa: CASSSWGSGPYEQYF
cdr3_nt: TGTGCCAGCAGTTCCTGGGGTAGCGGGCCCTACGAGCAGTACTTC

j_call: TRBJ1-5
clone_size: -
v_call: TRBV28
d_call: -
cdr3_aa: CASSPLNVRGNQPQHF
cdr3_nt: TGTGCCAGCAGCCCATTGAATGTCAGGGGCAATCAGCCCCAGCATTTT

j_call: TRBJ1-4
clone_size: few
v_call: TRBV11-2
d_call: -
cdr3_aa: CASSLNIGEKLFF
cdr3_nt: TGTGCCAGCAGCTTAAACATCGGGGAAAAACTGTTTTTT

j_call: TRBJ2-5
clone_size: few
v_call: TRBV28
d_call: TRBD2
cdr3_aa: CASSGTSGRARGETQYF
cdr3_nt: TGTGCCAGCAGCGGAACTAGCGGGAGGGCCAGGGGAGAGACCCAGTACTTC

j_call: TRBJ2-6
clone_size: -
v_call: TRBV9
d_call: -
cdr3_aa: CASSAGGAGANVLTF
cdr3_nt: TGTGCCAGCAGCGCAGGTGGTGCTGGGGCCAACGTCCTGACTTTC

j_call: TRBJ2-3
clone_size: -
v_call: TRBV11-2
d_call: -
cdr3_aa: CASSLAYDTQYF
cdr3_nt: TGTGCCAGCAGCTTAGCTTACGATACGCAGTATTTT

j_call: TRBJ2-7
clone_size: few
v_call: TRBV4-1
d_call: TRBD1
cdr3_aa: CASSYLRDSSYEQYF
cdr3_nt: TGTGCCAGCAGCTACCTCCGGGACAGCTCCTACGAGCAGTACTTC

j_call: TRBJ1-1
clone_size: few
v_call: TRBV19
d_call: -
cdr3_aa: CASSTRQGNTEAFF
cdr3_nt: TGTGCCAGTAGTACGCGTCAGGGAAACACTGAAGCTTTCTTT

j_call: TRBJ2-5
clone_size: -
v_call: TRBV6-5
d_call: -
cdr3_aa: CASRLAFEETQYF
cdr3_nt: TGTGCCAGCAGGCTAGCGTTCGAAGAGACCCAGTACTTC

j_call: TRBJ1-4
clone_size: -
v_call: TRBV10-3
d_call: -
cdr3_aa: CAIRNDGDGEELFF
cdr3_nt: TGTGCCATCAGAAACGACGGAGACGGCGAAGAACTGTTTTTT

j_call: TRBJ2-6
clone_size: few
v_call: TRBV5-6
d_call: -
cdr3_aa: CASSLKSESSGANVLTF
cdr3_nt: TGTGCCAGCAGCTTGAAGTCCGAGTCCTCTGGGGCCAACGTCCTGACTTTC

j_call: TRBJ2-5
clone_size: few
v_call: TRBV5-4
d_call: -
cdr3_aa: CASSPDILQETQYF
cdr3_nt: TGTGCCAGCAGCCCGGACATACTCCAAGAGACCCAGTACTTC

j_call: TRBJ1-4
clone_size: few
v_call: TRBV10-3
d_call: TRBD1
cdr3_aa: CAIRADREKLFF
cdr3_nt: TGTGCCATCAGGGCGGACAGGGAAAAACTGTTTTTT

j_call: TRBJ1-3
clone_size: many
v_call: TRBV7-9
d_call: -
cdr3_aa: CASSLQWGNTIYF
cdr3_nt: TGTGCCAGCAGCTTACAGTGGGGAAACACCATATATTTT

j_call: TRBJ2-4
clone_size: -
v_call: TRBV4-1
d_call: -
cdr3_aa: CASSQGREAKNIQYF
cdr3_nt: TGCGCCAGCAGCCAAGGCAGGGAAGCCAAAAACATTCAGTACTTC

j_call: TRBJ1-5
clone_size: -
v_call: TRBV7-9
d_call: TRBD1
cdr3_aa: CASSLGDRNQPQHF
cdr3_nt: TGTGCCAGCAGCTTAGGGGACAGAAATCAGCCCCAGCATTTT